The sequence of this TCR beta chain was determined in a study of T cell changes during pregnancy in multiple sclerosis. Repertoires were generated with immunoSEQ multiplex PCR, while TCRdb's copy carries only in-frame clones and drops some. The top ten clones hold less than 7.5% of a sample with about 120,000 clones, 93% of them seen once. The CDR3 runs to 13 residues. CDR1 and CDR2 (germline): SSHAT, FNYEAQ (reference sequence). V was trimmed by 2 bases and J by 6 bases, leaving 11 bases between them. This TCR was recovered from a female donor with multiple sclerosis, enrolled in a pregnancy study. The V call is TRBV7-7, the J call TRBJ2-7, with D maybe TRBD2 (6 bases). The sample was peripheral blood, taken before pregnancy. The CDR3 spells CASSLWGESEQYF. The DNA of the CDR3 is TGTGCCAGCAGCTTATGGGGGGAGAGCGAGCAGTACTTC.